Following are 23 T cell receptor beta chains from one sample sequenced in a study of blood T cells in healthy people across ages. Together with a sample-barcoded 5' primer, a J-beta primer mix was included in a second PCR lasting roughly 6 to 12 cycles. TCRdb re-called the 5' RACE reads through MiXCR, storing one row per CDR3 protein. The sample includes hundreds of thousands of distinct CDR3 sequences, 25% to 30% of them seen just once. Source material: blood. The receptors here all came from a woman at least 80 years old in good health.

The J gene is TRBJ1-1, the V gene TRBV6-1; perhaps TRBD1 as D (6 bases). The CDR3 totals 15 residues. Germline V gives CDR1 MNHNS, CDR2 SASEGT. With 10 bases removed from V and 1 base from J, the gap between germline ends came to 19 bases. The CDR3, as DNA: TGTGCCACCCGGACAGCCGCGAGGGCGAACACTGAAGCTTTCTTT. This translates into CATRTAARANTEAFF.

In regard to this clonotype: This clone may be a read error of a much larger clone one base away. The J gene is TRBJ1-5, the V gene TRBV6-6; D ambiguous. CDR3 length: 16 amino acids. Germline lookup yields CDR1 MNHNY and CDR2 SVGAGI (reference sequence). Trimming cost V 7 bases and J 2 bases, with 18 bases left between them. The CDR3 protein is CASTPFRAFGNQPQHF. In DNA, the CDR3 is TGTGCCAGCACCCCTTTTAGGGCGTTCGGCAATCAGCCCCAGCATTTT.

This clonotype was seen ten or more times. This may come from a read error, since a much larger clone is one base off. V gene TRBV7-9 combines with J gene TRBJ2-3; D assignment may be TRBD1 or TRBD2 (5 bases each). CDR1 SEHNR and CDR2 FQNEAQ come from the germline V gene (reference sequence). Trimming shortened V by 4 bases and J by 2 bases, and 10 bases separated the two germline ends. The CDR3 totals 14 residues. The CDR3 region has the DNA TGTGCCAGCAGCTGTGGGGGTAACACAGATACGCAGTATTTT. Its protein is CASSCGGNTDTQYF.

This clonotype was found many times. The gene calls are TRBV20-1 and TRBJ1-6, with TRBD1 matching over 8 bases. Germline V gene lookup returns CDR1 DFQATT and CDR2 SNEGSKA (reference sequence). J was trimmed by 10 bases and V by 1 base; bases with no gene match: 9. This CDR3 region has 15 residues. The CDR3 is CSARGQGTGSSPLHF. Here the CDR3 DNA reads TGCAGTGCTAGAGGACAGGGGACGGGGAGCTCACCCCTCCACTTT.

This clonotype was seen repeatedly, ten times or more. The chain carries TRBV7-9 and TRBJ1-2; possible D gene TRBD1, 5 bases. Trimming removed 7 bases from V and 5 bases from J, with 26 bases in between. Germline CDR1 and CDR2: SEHNR and FQNEAQ (reference sequence). CDR3 length equals 17 residues. For the CDR3, the DNA is TGTGCCAGCATCCCGGGGACGGACGAGGGGCTGAAGTATGGCTACACCTTC. As protein: CASIPGTDEGLKYGYTF.

The rearrangement joins TRBV9 to TRBJ2-1; D possibly corresponds to TRBD2 (6 bases). Germline V gene data show CDR1 as SGDLS and CDR2 as YYNGEE. The V gene lost 0 bases and the J gene lost 1 base, with 8 bases spanning the gap. CDR3 length: 15 residues. The CDR3, as DNA: TGTGCCAGCAGCGTAGGACGGGGGTCCTACAATGAGCAGTTCTTC. Amino acid sequence: CASSVGRGSYNEQFF.

The J gene is TRBJ2-1, the V gene TRBV28; TRBD2 matches 13 bases. The CDR3 has 17 amino acids. V lost 5 bases and J lost 3; bases outside the gene matches: 7. Germline V gives CDR1 MDHEN, CDR2 SYDVKM. The CDR3: CASSLGLAGALYNEQFF. In nucleotides, the CDR3 is TGTGCCAGCAGTCTCGGACTAGCGGGAGCGCTCTACAATGAGCAGTTCTTC.

The chain couples TRBV11-2 to TRBJ2-7, with 12 bases matching TRBD1. The CDR3 contains 15 residues. Germline V gene lookup returns CDR1 SGHAT and CDR2 FQNNGV. V was clipped by 5 bases and J by 7 bases; unmatched bases: 9. As DNA, the CDR3 is TGTGCCAGCAGCAAACCGGGACAGGGGGCTAAAGAGCAGTACTTC. Translated, it gives CASSKPGQGAKEQYF.

This clonotype was detected many times. The J gene is TRBJ2-5, the V gene TRBV6-6; D may be TRBD2 (7 bases). Germline V gives CDR1 MNHNY, CDR2 SVGAGI (reference sequence). V was trimmed by 6 bases and J by 5 bases, leaving 22 bases between them. The CDR3 covers 16 residues. CDR3 sequence: CASRRAGGRERETQYF. The CDR3 region has the DNA TGTGCCAGCAGACGCGCCGGGGGGCGAGAAAGGGAGACCCAGTACTTC.

The V gene is TRBV7-9, the J gene TRBJ2-4, with a possible D match to TRBD1 (5 bases). The DNA end is more similar to TRBJ2-7, so the J call may be wrong. The germline CDR1 and CDR2 sequences are SEHNR and FQNEAQ (reference sequence). The CDR3 extends over 15 amino acids. CDR3 sequence: CASSLVDGHLYEQYF. CDR3 in DNA: TGTGCCAGCAGCTTAGTGGACGGACACCTATACGAGCAGTACTTC.

This clonotype occurred once. Just one base apart from a much larger clone, this may be a read error. This chain uses TRBV28 with TRBJ2-4; D is possibly TRBD2 (5 bases). Germline values: CDR1 MDHEN, CDR2 SYDVKM. The CDR3 has 15 amino acids. The CDR3 nucleotides are TGTGCCAGCAGTTCCCTAGCCGGAGCCAGAAACATTCAGTACTTC. Translating it yields CASSSLAGARNIQYF.

At least ten counts were recorded for this clonotype. Just one base apart from a much larger clone, this may be a read error. CDR3 protein: CASSPRDSPYNEQYF. The CDR3 region has the DNA TGTGCCAGCAGCCCCCGGGACTCCCCCTACAATGAGCAGTACTTC. The chain carries TRBV7-2 and TRBJ2-1; D is possibly TRBD2 (6 bases). With the DNA end fitting TRBJ2-7 better, the J assignment may be wrong. This CDR3 contains 15 residues. Per the germline V gene, CDR1 is SGHTA and CDR2 is FQGNSA.

This clonotype has ten or more counts. The chain has TRBV4-2 and TRBJ2-3; D is unresolved. V was pared by 1 base and J by 2 bases, with 19 bases between. CDR3 length equals 18 residues. Germline V lookup: CDR1 LGHNA, CDR2 YNFKEQ. The CDR3 DNA is TGTGCCAGCAGCCAAGGGAGAGCCCCCTCTAGAGACACAGATACGCAGTATTTT. Translated, it gives CASSQGRAPSRDTDTQYF.

This chain uses TRBV11-2 with TRBJ1-2; D is undetermined. Trimming shortened V by 4 bases and J by 6 bases, and 18 bases separated the two germline ends. Per the germline V gene, CDR1 is SGHAT and CDR2 is FQNNGV. CDR3 length: 15 residues. The DNA for the CDR3 is TGTGCCAGCAGCTCACCCAGGTGGAGGAATGATGGCTACACCTTC. Its protein product is CASSSPRWRNDGYTF.

This clonotype appeared many times. This chain links TRBV5-6 with TRBJ1-1; the D is unclear. Trimming stripped 4 bases from V and 8 bases from J, with 15 bases between. The CDR3 contains 13 residues. CDR1 is SGHDT, CDR2 YYEEEE, per germline. Written as DNA, the CDR3 is TGTGCCAGCAGCCCTCAAACAGATCTAGAAGCTTTCTTT. It codes for CASSPQTDLEAFF.

This clonotype has a count of ten or more. The genes are TRBV2 and TRBJ2-7; 7 bases agree with TRBD1. The trim removed 7 bases at V and 6 bases at J, leaving 6 bases unmatched. CDR1 SNHLY and CDR2 FYNNEI come from the germline V gene. This CDR3 spans 12 amino acids. The CDR3, as DNA: TGTGCCAGCAAACGACAGGGTCGCGAGCAGTACTTC. Its protein product is CASKRQGREQYF.

This clonotype was counted at least ten times. The rearrangement joins TRBV7-9 to TRBJ2-1; no reliable D call. Germline assignment: CDR1 SEHNR and CDR2 FQNEAQ (reference sequence). This CDR3 spans 13 amino acids. Trimming cost V 1 base and J 7 bases, with 8 bases left between them. In DNA form, the CDR3 reads TGTGCCAGCAGCTTAGGGTACATGAATGAGCAGTTCTTC. This sequence encodes CASSLGYMNEQFF. Supplemented by reference TRBV7-9 and TRBJ2-1, the full variable domain reads DTGVSQNPRHKITKRGQNVTFRCDPISEHNRLYWYRQTLGQGPEFLTYFQNEAQLEKSRLLSDRFSAERPKGSFSTLEIQRTEQGDSAMYLCASSLGYMNEQFFGPGTRLTVL.

J is TRBJ2-5 and V is TRBV5-1, with D possibly matching TRBD1 (6 bases). The CDR3 is made up of 14 amino acids. With 0 bases removed from V and 5 bases from J, the gap between germline ends came to 11 bases. Germline CDR1 reads SGHRS; CDR2 reads YFSETQ. This CDR3 reads CASSLEWGQETQYF. Here the CDR3 DNA reads TGCGCCAGCAGCTTGGAGTGGGGGCAGGAGACCCAGTACTTC. The variable domain in full, with the rest retrieved from reference TRBV5-1 and TRBJ2-5, is KAGVTQTPRYLIKTRGQQVTLSCSPISGHRSVSWYQQTPGQGLQFLFEYFSETQRNKGNFPGRFSGRQFSNSRSEMNVSTLELGDSALYLCASSLEWGQETQYFGPGTRLLVL.

This clonotype was seen a handful of times. One end of the junction is discordant with germline, which a read error may explain. The chain is built from TRBV4-1 and TRBJ1-6; tentatively, D is TRBD1 (5 bases). The CDR3 covers 16 residues. The germline CDR1 and CDR2 sequences are MGHRA and YSYEKL. The chain's CDR3 is CASNQGHGPSGSPLHF. The CDR3 nucleotides read TGCGCCAGCAACCAAGGACACGGGCCCTCGGGTTCACCCCTCCACTTT.

This sequence joins TRBV5-4 and TRBJ2-5; D might be TRBD1 (5 bases). Gene TRBJ2-1 matches the end of the DNA better, so the J call may be wrong. The CDR3 has 13 residues. From germline, CDR1 is SGHNT and CDR2 YYREEE (reference sequence). CDR3 amino acids: CASSLTGQETQFF. Here the CDR3 DNA reads TGTGCCAGCAGCTTGACAGGCCAAGAGACCCAGTTCTTC.

This clonotype was found a few times. The J gene is TRBJ1-5, the V gene TRBV27, with D perhaps matching TRBD1 (5 bases). V was trimmed by 2 bases and J by 7 bases, leaving 9 bases between them. The CDR3 loop spans 13 amino acids. The germline gives CDR1 MNHEY, CDR2 SMNVEV (reference sequence). In DNA, the CDR3 is TGTGCCAGCAGTTTAGAGGGGCAACAGCCCCAGCATTTT. Translation gives CASSLEGQQPQHF.

On this clonotype itself: Possible read error: a much larger clone is one base away. The J gene is TRBJ1-1, the V gene TRBV7-2; D perhaps matches TRBD1 (5 bases). Germline V gene data show CDR1 as SGHTA and CDR2 as FQGNSA. CDR3 length: 16 amino acids. CDR3 sequence reads: CAGSLVVGAANTEAFF. For the CDR3, the DNA is TGTGCCGGCAGCTTGGTGGTAGGGGCTGCGAACACTGAAGCTTTCTTT. Full variable domain (outside the CDR3, taken from reference TRBV7-2 and TRBJ1-1): GAGVSQSPSNKVTEKGKDVELRCDPISGHTALYWYRQSLGQGLEFLIYFQGNSAPDKSGLPSDRFSAERTGGSVSTLTIQRTQQEDSAVYLCAGSLVVGAANTEAFFGQGTRLTVV.

In its sample, this clonotype was seen a few times. This sequence joins TRBV7-3 and TRBJ1-1; 7 bases line up with TRBD1. This CDR3 has 16 amino acids. With V trimmed by 1 base and J by 0 bases, 5 bases remained unmatched. Germline-derived CDR1 and CDR2 are SGHTA and FQGTGA. The CDR3 loop is CASSLSGGQLNTEAFF. Here the CDR3 DNA reads TGTGCCAGCAGCTTAAGCGGGGGACAGCTGAACACTGAAGCTTTCTTT.